These 22 T cell receptor beta chains share one sample of origin, sequenced in a study of patients and donors after allogeneic stem cell transplantation. TCRdb re-derived calls from the RT-PCR reads in MiXCR, one entry per CDR3 protein. The table lists over 200,000 distinct CDR3 sequences, roughly two fifths of them singletons. Sequenced material: blood, either unsorted or a sorted T cell fraction (not recorded which). The source is a human donor who was either an allogeneic HSCT recipient or a stem cell or donor lymphocyte infusion donor (not recorded which). It is not recorded whose cells these are; they may come from a transplant donor.

The chain combines TRBV4-3 with TRBJ2-3; D call uncertain. The germline CDR1 and CDR2 sequences are LGHNA and YSLEER. The CDR3 is made up of 14 amino acids. V was clipped by 0 bases and J by 4 bases, with 8 bases between them. The CDR3 here is CASSQESLSDTQYF. The CDR3 region has the DNA TGCGCCAGCAGCCAAGAAAGCCTTTCAGATACGCAGTATTTT.

Worth noting for this clonotype: A much bigger clone sits one base away, suggesting this may be a read error. The V call is TRBV7-9, the J call TRBJ1-2; D not certain. The germline gives CDR1 SEHNR, CDR2 FQNEAQ (reference sequence). Trimming shortened V by 1 base and J by 4 bases, and 4 bases separated the two germline ends. The length of the CDR3 is 12 residues. The CDR3 nucleotides are TGTGCCAGCAGCTTAGTTGCCTATGGCTACACCTTC. Residues: CASSLVAYGYTF.

V and J are TRBV6-5 and TRBJ1-6; D uncertain. The CDR3 sequence is 17 residues long. Trimming pared 3 bases from V and 0 bases from J, leaving 12 bases between. From germline, CDR1 is MNHEY and CDR2 SVGAGI. The CDR3 protein is CASSYSTVSSYNSPLHF. Here the CDR3 DNA reads TGTGCCAGCAGTTATTCGACCGTGAGCTCCTATAATTCACCCCTCCACTTT.

This clonotype turned up a few times. This chain connects TRBV7-3 to TRBJ1-6; D perhaps matches TRBD1 (5 bases). Germline V lookup: CDR1 SGHTA, CDR2 FQGTGA. The CDR3 sequence is 16 residues long. V lost 4 bases and J 6 bases, leaving 16 bases between the germline ends. The CDR3 DNA sequence: TGTGCCAGCAGCTCCACTCCACATGGGGGTAATTCACCCCTCCACTTT. Amino acid sequence: CASSSTPHGGNSPLHF.

This rearrangement joins TRBV12-3 or TRBV12-4 to TRBJ1-6; D remains ambiguous. Trimming removed 6 bases at V and 8 bases at J, with 5 bases between. There are 11 residues in the CDR3. CDR3 sequence reads: CASSRHSPLHF. CDR3 DNA sequence: TGTGCCAGCAGCCGCCATTCACCCCTCCACTTT.

This clonotype was observed a few times. The chain links TRBV5-1 to TRBJ1-1; 7 bases are a match to TRBD1. Per germline, CDR1 SGHRS and CDR2 YFSETQ. V lost 5 bases, J lost 7 bases, and 11 bases stayed unmatched. The CDR3 runs to 14 residues. This chain's CDR3 is CASRQGQVYGEAFF. CDR3 DNA: TGCGCCAGCAGGCAAGGACAGGTGTACGGTGAAGCTTTCTTT.

This sequence joins TRBV12-3 or TRBV12-4 and TRBJ1-5; the D gene is possibly TRBD1 (5 bases). The germline V and J ends were trimmed by 5 bases and 3 bases, with 14 bases remaining between them. The CDR3 sequence is 15 residues long. The CDR3 nucleotides read TGTGCCAGCAGTACGGACCAGGGCGTCAATCAGCCCCAGCATTTT. As protein: CASSTDQGVNQPQHF.

The chain carries TRBV27 and TRBJ2-7; D unresolved. The germline V gene has CDR1 MNHEY and CDR2 SMNVEV (reference sequence). The V end lost 1 base, the J end lost 2 bases, and 9 bases lay between the germline ends. The CDR3 is made up of 14 amino acids. CDR3 nucleotides: TGTGCCAGCAGTTTATTCACAGCCCCCTACGAGCAGTACTTC. Protein: CASSLFTAPYEQYF.

The sample holds one count of this clonotype. The junction does not match germline at one end; this may be a read error. The V call is TRBV5-8, the J call TRBJ2-3; D is perhaps TRBD1 (7 bases). The germline V gene has CDR1 SGHTS and CDR2 YDEGEE. This CDR3 region has 16 residues. The CDR3 spells CASSSVGGGNTYTQYF. The CDR3 nucleotides read TGTGCCAGCAGCTCCGTTGGAGGGGGCAACACATATACGCAGTATTTT.

This clonotype has a handful of counts. The chain has TRBV2 and TRBJ1-5, with D perhaps TRBD1 (6 bases). The germline V gene encodes CDR1 SNHLY and CDR2 FYNNEI. V was clipped by 7 bases and J by 0 bases, with 10 bases between them. The CDR3 runs to 14 residues. CDR3 DNA: TGTGCCAGCACCCGACAGGCTAGCAATCAGCCCCAGCATTTT. It specifies CASTRQASNQPQHF.

The sample holds a few counts of this clonotype. The chain joins TRBV3-1 to TRBJ1-3; D is uncertain. Germline V gene lookup returns CDR1 LGHDT and CDR2 YNNKEL (reference sequence). Trimming cost V 0 bases and J 4 bases, with 13 bases left between them. This CDR3 comprises 16 residues. For the CDR3, the DNA is TGTGCCAGCAGCCAAGATGTGGGGAAAGACGGAAACACCATATATTTT. Translating it yields CASSQDVGKDGNTIYF.

The chain carries TRBV30 and TRBJ1-5; the D gene is possibly TRBD1 (6 bases). The germline gives CDR1 GTSNPN, CDR2 SVGIG (reference sequence). The CDR3 extends over 13 amino acids. The V end was cut by 8 bases, the J end by 5 bases, with 16 bases between. The CDR3 protein is CAGSGGRDQPQHF. The CDR3 DNA reads TGTGCCGGGTCGGGGGGGCGAGATCAGCCCCAGCATTTT.

The CDR3, as DNA: TGTGCCAGCAGATCACCTGCTAGCGGGGGGGCTGGTGAGCAGTTCTTC. Translated, it gives CASRSPASGGAGEQFF. The chain joins TRBV12-3 or TRBV12-4 to TRBJ2-1, with 12 bases that match TRBD2. This CDR3 comprises 16 residues. Unmatched junction bases numbered 12, after V lost 6 bases and J lost 9 bases.

This clonotype has more than one count but fewer than ten. The rearrangement links TRBV5-1 to TRBJ1-5, with D tentatively TRBD1 (6 bases). CDR1 is SGHRS and CDR2 is YFSETQ in the germline V gene. V lost 3 bases and J lost 9, with 16 bases in between. CDR3 length: 14 residues. This CDR3 reads CASSSSGGEGPQHF. The CDR3, as DNA: TGCGCCAGCAGCTCCTCGGGGGGCGAAGGGCCCCAGCATTTT.

J is TRBJ1-2 and V is TRBV29-1; D is unclear. The CDR3 runs to 12 residues. Trimming cost V 1 base and J 8 bases, with 11 bases left between them. Germline CDR1 and CDR2: SQVTM and ANQGSEA. CDR3 protein: CSVEADPGGYTF. The CDR3 DNA reads as TGCAGCGTTGAAGCTGACCCAGGAGGCTACACCTTC.

This clonotype was seen only a few times. The chain joins TRBV12-3 or TRBV12-4 to TRBJ1-5, with 8 bases matching TRBD1. With V trimmed by 8 bases and J by 7 bases, 4 bases remained unmatched. The CDR3 totals 12 residues. CDR3 coding DNA: TGTGCCAGCTGTAGGGACAGGCAGCCCCAGCATTTT. Translation: CASCRDRQPQHF.

The genes are TRBV11-2 and TRBJ1-3; TRBD1 matches 7 bases. Trimming cost V 5 bases and J 8 bases; bases outside gene matches: 3. Germline V gene sequence: CDR1 SGHAT, CDR2 FQNNGV. The CDR3 is made up of 12 amino acids. The CDR3 is CASSPRGDTIYF. The CDR3 nucleotides read TGTGCCAGCAGCCCCAGGGGGGACACCATATATTTT.

This rearrangement joins TRBV5-1 to TRBJ2-2, with 8 bases matching TRBD1. Per the germline V gene, CDR1 is SGHRS and CDR2 is YFSETQ. The CDR3 consists of 15 residues. V lost 2 bases to trimming and J lost 1 base; unmatched junction nucleotides: 1. The CDR3, as DNA: TGCGCCAGCAGCTTCGACAGGGGGAACACCGGGGAGCTGTTTTTT. It encodes CASSFDRGNTGELFF.

The chain employs TRBV12-3 or TRBV12-4 and TRBJ1-3; weak D call: TRBD1 (5 bases). The CDR3 sequence is 15 residues long. V was trimmed by 6 bases and J by 0 bases, leaving 12 bases between them. In nucleotides, the CDR3 is TGTGCCAGCAGAAAACAGGAGAGCTCTGGAAACACCATATATTTT. Translated: CASRKQESSGNTIYF.

The genes are TRBV12-3 or TRBV12-4 and TRBJ1-5; the D gene is possibly TRBD1 (6 bases). The CDR3 consists of 14 residues. V gave up 6 bases and J gave up 5 bases, with 14 bases separating them. CDR3 DNA sequence: TGTGCCAGCAGCCCCTGGGGGCTATATCAGCCCCAGCATTTT. It codes for CASSPWGLYQPQHF.

This clonotype has a handful of counts. The chain recombines TRBV4-1 with TRBJ1-1, with D uncertain. This CDR3 is 14 amino acids long. The ends were cut back, 1 base at V and 5 bases at J, with 11 bases in the middle. From germline, CDR1 is MGHRA and CDR2 YSYEKL. This CDR3 reads CASSQGLGETEAFF. DNA of the CDR3: TGCGCCAGCAGCCAAGGTTTGGGCGAAACTGAAGCTTTCTTT.

The J gene is TRBJ1-5, the V gene TRBV27; no clear D gene. CDR1 and CDR2 (germline): MNHEY, SMNVEV (reference sequence). The V end lost 0 bases, the J end lost 3 bases, and 12 bases lay between the germline ends. The CDR3 is 16 amino acids. The CDR3 here is CASSLSPGRFNQPQHF. For the CDR3, the DNA is TGTGCCAGCAGTTTATCGCCGGGCCGATTCAATCAGCCCCAGCATTTT.